This T cell receptor beta chain was recorded in a study of shared clonotypes between healthy human individuals. Study-wide findings and caveats: Genetic and exposure-history diversity was limited by the few donors.

Note on this clone: As yet, its antigen is unknown.

V lost 1 base to trimming and J lost 2 bases, with 4 bases between them. This CDR3 is 13 amino acids long. The germline CDR1 and CDR2 sequences are SGHTS and YDEGEE. Only in-frame clones appear in the TCRdb table, and some are missing; sequencing was by immunoSEQ multiplex PCR. The table shows some 1 million clones, with around four fifths occurring only once. This TCR was recovered from a man between 18 and 29 years old in good health. Material for sequencing was memory CD4+ T cells sorted from blood. Subset reported: CD45RA-negative fraction. The V gene is TRBV5-8, the J gene TRBJ1-5; D not certain. DNA for the CDR3: TGTGCCAGCAGCTTGCTAGGCAATCAGCCCCAGCATTTT. This encodes CASSLLGNQPQHF.